This TCR beta chain was documented in a study of blood T cell repertoires in COVID-19. How the authors handled the data: Reference gene primers were amplified, and this amplification served to estimate nucleated cell counts. Assay: immunoSEQ multiplex PCR; the TCRdb copy retains only in-frame clones and omits some. For V, J and clone size, that table is used; D and trimming come from the DNA. The sample has a few hundred thousand clones, around 89% seen once; the top ten hold about 3%. Germline CDR1 reads LGHNA; CDR2 reads YNFKEQ. CDR3 length equals 17 residues. V lost 6 bases and J lost 3; bases outside the gene matches: 10.

The clonotype was recovered from a woman aged 45-65 years who had recovered from COVID-19. Sequencing input: PBMCs or T cells enriched from blood (not recorded which). The chain has TRBV4-2 and TRBJ2-5, with TRBD2 matching over 13 bases. This CDR3 is CASSQRTGTSGKETQYF. DNA for the CDR3: TGTGCCAGCAGTCAGAGAACGGGGACTAGCGGGAAAGAGACCCAGTACTTC.